This T cell receptor beta chain came from a study of T-cell reconstitution after alpha-beta-depleted transplantation in children listed by TCRdb under 2016. A note on the overall study: Using TCR repertoire profiling, the study followed T-cell immune reconstitution in a quantitative way in children after TCRalphabeta/CD19-depleted allogeneic hematopoietic cell transplantation.

The library came from PCR. TCRdb names Illumina HiSeq 2500 as the instrument used. TCR libraries were prepared with molecular barcoding, using unique molecular identifiers to normalize TCRbeta repertoire quantification. TCRdb's own reprocessing of the public reads used fastp at Q25 and MiXCR and kept productive beta chains. All rows with the same CDR3 protein become a single entry with the most common DNA and genes. The sample table contains about 610,000 distinct CDR3 sequences; only one count was recorded for roughly a tenth of them. Together, the top ten hold roughly 4% of the sample. The CDR3 runs 16 residues from the cysteine to the phenylalanine. Only the CDR3 part of the read is kept: 48 bases, read in frame from the first base. CDR1 is given as KGHDR and CDR2 as SFDVKD, both from the germline V gene. The junction carries 11 bases between V and J, which are trimmed by 3 bases and 0 bases respectively.

This clonotype was seen a few times. The specificity of this receptor is unknown. No quality values exist for individual bases; no much larger clone is one base distant. The clonotype comes from a human donor who donated a stem cell graft to a child with acute myeloid leukemia. Sample: PBMCs from the stem cell graft donor, taken from the stem cell graft. The chain was built from TRBV24-1 and TRBJ2-1; TRBD1 is possibly the D segment (6 matching bases). In nucleotide form, the sequence is TGTGCCACCAGTGATCCGGACAGAAGCTCCTACAATGAGCAGTTCTTC. This encodes CATSDPDRSSYNEQFF.